This TCR beta chain is from a study of cytomegalovirus exposure and HLA in healthy donors. Points from the study as a whole: Usually a TCR sequence was rare, but some public TCRs were found in many donors.

PCR employed 60 Vbeta and 13 Jbeta primers. Authors' data handling: Per a later analysis, the number of unique TCR beta chains was some 82 million, of which 9 million to 14 million were shared. Clones were read by immunoSEQ multiplex PCR, and TCRdb kept only the in-frame ones, dropping some. The V and J calls and the clone size are those of that table, but D and trimming were determined from the DNA. The table lists some 76,000 clones, roughly 83% of them singletons, with about 2.4% in the top ten. In germline, CDR1 is SEHNR, CDR2 FQNEAQ (reference sequence). V lost 5 bases to trimming and J lost 4 bases, with 9 bases between them. This CDR3 is built from 12 residues. Concerning this clone: Its antigen is unidentified.

Material: PBMCs. The sequence came from a woman aged 50 to 60 in good health and CMV-seronegative. This chain joins TRBV7-9 and TRBJ2-7; possible D gene TRBD2, 5 bases. CDR3 nucleotides: TGTGCCAGCAGCCAGGACTCTTACGAGCAGTACTTC. Translated, it gives CASSQDSYEQYF.